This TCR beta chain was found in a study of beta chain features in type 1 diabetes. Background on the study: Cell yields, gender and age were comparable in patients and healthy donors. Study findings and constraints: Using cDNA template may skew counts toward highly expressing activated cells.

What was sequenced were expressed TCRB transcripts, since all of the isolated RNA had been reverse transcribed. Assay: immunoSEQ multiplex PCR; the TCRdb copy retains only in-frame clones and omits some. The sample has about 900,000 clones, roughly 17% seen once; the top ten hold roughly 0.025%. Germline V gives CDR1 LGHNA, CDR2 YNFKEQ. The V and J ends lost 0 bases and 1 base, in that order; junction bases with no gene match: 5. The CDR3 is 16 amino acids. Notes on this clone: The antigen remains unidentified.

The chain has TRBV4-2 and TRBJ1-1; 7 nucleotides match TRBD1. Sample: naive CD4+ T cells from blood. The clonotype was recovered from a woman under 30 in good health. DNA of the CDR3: TGTGCCAGCAGCCAAGATATGGCAGGGGGGAACACTGAAGCTTTCTTT. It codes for CASSQDMAGGNTEAFF.